Described below is a single TCR beta chain sequence and its context. Other DNA sequences in the same sample also yield this CDR3. Time point: baseline pretreatment blood. Treatment: 15 Gy SBRT to primary tumor, nephrectomy 4 weeks later. After SBRT, blood was collected at 2 and 4 weeks, plus baseline. Clear cell pathology was present in this patient's renal cell carcinoma. This record comes from a study of radiation and T cells in renal cell carcinoma. Study context: Nephrectomy followed 15 Gy stereotactic body radiation by 4 weeks.

Sequencing used immunoSEQ multiplex PCR; TCRdb keeps in-frame clones, though not all of them. The top ten hold approximately 8.4% of the sample, which has approximately 90,000 clones, 75% to 90% seen once. Germline V gives CDR1 SGDLS, CDR2 YYNGEE. V was clipped by 2 bases and J by 4 bases; unmatched bases: 4. The CDR3 runs to 14 residues. This sequence was found in a man aged 50-60 years with renal cell carcinoma. The V call is TRBV9, the J call TRBJ2-7, with TRBD1 identical over 9 bases. Sequenced here: blood, sampled from a patient whose treatment included radiotherapy and nephrectomy. The CDR3 DNA reads TGTGCCAGCAGCGTCGGGACAGGGTTGTACGAGCAGTACTTC. As protein: CASSVGTGLYEQYF.